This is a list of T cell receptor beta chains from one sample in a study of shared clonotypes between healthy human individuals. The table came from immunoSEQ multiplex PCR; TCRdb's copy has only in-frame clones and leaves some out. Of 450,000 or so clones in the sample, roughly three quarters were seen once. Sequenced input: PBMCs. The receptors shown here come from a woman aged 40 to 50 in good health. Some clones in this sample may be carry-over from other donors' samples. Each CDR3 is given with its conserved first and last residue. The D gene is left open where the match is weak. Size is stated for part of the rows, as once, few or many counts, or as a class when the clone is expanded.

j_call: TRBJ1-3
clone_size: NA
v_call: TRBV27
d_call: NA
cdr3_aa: CASSLLGRGSGNTIYF
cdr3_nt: TGTGCCAGCAGTTTATTAGGCAGGGGCTCTGGAAACACCATATATTTT

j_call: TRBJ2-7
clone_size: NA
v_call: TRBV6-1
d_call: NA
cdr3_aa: CASSELMYEQYF
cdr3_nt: TGTGCCAGCAGTGAATTGATGTACGAGCAGTACTTC

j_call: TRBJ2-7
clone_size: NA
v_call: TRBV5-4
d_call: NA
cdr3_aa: CASSLASGEAYEQYF
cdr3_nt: TGTGCCAGCAGCTTGGCTTCGGGAGAGGCCTACGAGCAGTACTTC

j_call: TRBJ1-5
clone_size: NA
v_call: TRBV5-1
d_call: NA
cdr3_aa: CASSWDSNQPQHF
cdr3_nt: TGCGCCAGCAGCTGGGATAGCAATCAGCCCCAGCATTTT

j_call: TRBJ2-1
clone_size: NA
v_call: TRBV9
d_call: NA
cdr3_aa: CASSVAPSSYNEQFF
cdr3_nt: TGTGCCAGCAGCGTAGCTCCCAGCTCCTACAATGAGCAGTTCTTC

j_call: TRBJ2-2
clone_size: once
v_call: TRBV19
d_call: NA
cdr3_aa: CASSFPQRGYGELFF
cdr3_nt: TGTGCCAGTAGTTTCCCTCAAAGAGGATACGGGGAGCTGTTTTTT

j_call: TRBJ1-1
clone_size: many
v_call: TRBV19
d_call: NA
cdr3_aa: CASNTGYAEAFF
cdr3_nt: TGTGCCAGTAACACAGGGTATGCTGAAGCTTTCTTT

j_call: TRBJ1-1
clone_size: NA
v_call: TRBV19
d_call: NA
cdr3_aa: CASSLMTGNTEAFF
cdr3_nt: TGTGCCAGTAGTCTCATGACAGGGAACACTGAAGCTTTCTTT

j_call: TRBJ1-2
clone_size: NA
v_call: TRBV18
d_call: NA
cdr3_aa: CASSPGQGTNYGYTF
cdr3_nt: TGTGCCAGCTCACCCGGGCAGGGGACTAACTATGGCTACACCTTC

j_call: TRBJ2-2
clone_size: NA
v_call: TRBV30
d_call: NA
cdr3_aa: CAWSREEVGELFF
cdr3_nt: TGTGCCTGGAGTAGAGAGGAGGTCGGGGAGCTGTTTTTT

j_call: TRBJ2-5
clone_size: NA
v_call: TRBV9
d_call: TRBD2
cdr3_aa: CASSPRTSGETQYF
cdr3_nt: TGTGCCAGCAGCCCGAGGACTAGCGGTGAGACCCAGTACTTC

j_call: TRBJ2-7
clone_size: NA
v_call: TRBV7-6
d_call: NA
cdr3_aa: CASSFGGTYEQYF
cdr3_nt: TGTGCCAGCAGCTTTGGCGGAACCTACGAGCAGTACTTC

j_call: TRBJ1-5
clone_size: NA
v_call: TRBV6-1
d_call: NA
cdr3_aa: CASRGAGGHQPQHF
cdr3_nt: TGTGCCAGCAGGGGGGCAGGCGGACATCAGCCCCAGCATTTT

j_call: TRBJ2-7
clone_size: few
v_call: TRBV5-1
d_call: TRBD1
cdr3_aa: CASSRGQGAWEQYF
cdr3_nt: TGCGCCAGCAGCAGAGGACAGGGGGCATGGGAGCAGTACTTC